This is a list of T cell receptor beta chains from one sample in a study of monozygotic twins with inflammatory bowel disease. TCRdb re-called the 5' RACE reads and gives one entry per CDR3 protein, without DNA. This sample's clone table lists around 370,000 distinct CDR3 sequences. Sequenced material: blood. These receptors all come from a human donor with ulcerative colitis or Crohn's disease, or a healthy co-twin of an affected twin (not recorded which). Both conserved end residues are part of each CDR3. Each record gives: J gene, V gene, CDR3 protein.

J gene: TRBJ2-1; V gene: TRBV4-2; CDR3 protein: CASSQDHPYNEQFF
J gene: TRBJ2-7; V gene: TRBV2; CDR3 protein: CASYSWQGDDEQYF
J gene: TRBJ2-2; V gene: TRBV2; CDR3 protein: CASQGLAGGAGELFF
J gene: TRBJ2-3; V gene: TRBV20-1; CDR3 protein: CSARDAGARRGGLTDTQYF
J gene: TRBJ2-3; V gene: TRBV12-3/TRBV12-4; CDR3 protein: CASSPHGGAKSTDTQYF
J gene: TRBJ1-2; V gene: TRBV6-2/TRBV6-3; CDR3 protein: CASSYGQGDYGYTF
J gene: TRBJ2-1; V gene: TRBV4-2; CDR3 protein: CASSQDGRVSDEQFF
J gene: TRBJ2-7; V gene: TRBV12-3/TRBV12-4; CDR3 protein: CASSHRGGVYEQYF
J gene: TRBJ1-2; V gene: TRBV3-1; CDR3 protein: CASSPRTGGIYGYTF
J gene: TRBJ1-5; V gene: TRBV19; CDR3 protein: CASRQVGYQPQHF